The next 13 T cell receptor beta chains were all read from a single sample in a study of monozygotic twins with inflammatory bowel disease (dated by TCRdb to between 2018 and 2021). Library preparation used 5' RACE. TCRdb records Illumina HiSeq 2500 as the sequencer. Reads reprocessed by TCRdb are summarized as one entry per CDR3 protein sequence, and DNA is absent. For this sample, the table gives approximately 160,000 distinct CDR3 sequences. Under 3.5% of the sample rests with the top ten. Specimen: blood. These receptors were obtained from a human donor with ulcerative colitis or Crohn's disease, or a healthy co-twin of an affected twin (not recorded which).

The CDR3: CASSLSIGPGQPQHF. This chain uses TRBV27 with TRBJ1-5; TCRdb returns TRBD1, unconfirmable since there is no DNA. CDR1 is MNHEY, CDR2 SMNVEV, per germline (reference sequence). The CDR3 is 15 residues long.

The chain combines TRBV20-1 with TRBJ2-1. The CDR3 has 14 residues. CDR1 and CDR2 (germline): DFQATT, SNEGSKA (reference sequence). This CDR3 reads CSAIAESSYNEQFF.

The chain is built from TRBV7-2 and TRBJ1-5. Germline CDR1 and CDR2: SGHTA and FQGNSA. The CDR3 extends over 15 amino acids. CDR3 region: CASSLALGGNQPQHF.

The chain uses TRBV4-2 and TRBJ2-1; without DNA, the TCRdb call of TRBD2 cannot be checked. Germline lookup yields CDR1 LGHNA and CDR2 YNFKEQ. The CDR3 extends over 19 amino acids. CDR3 sequence reads: CASSQGPSGSLPSYNEQFF.

This rearrangement joins TRBV9 to TRBJ2-3; the TCRdb call, TRBD2, lacks DNA for checking. In germline, CDR1 is SGDLS, CDR2 YYNGEE. This CDR3 is built from 17 residues. CDR3 loop: CASSDTTRLASTDTQYF.

The rearrangement uses TRBV30 and TRBJ1-1. Germline V lookup: CDR1 GTSNPN, CDR2 SVGIG (reference sequence). The CDR3 consists of 13 residues. The CDR3 loop reads CAWSLTGNTEAFF.

This chain uses TRBV10-3 with TRBJ2-7; the TCRdb call, TRBD1, lacks DNA for checking. The CDR3 consists of 15 residues. CDR1 ENHRY and CDR2 SYGVKD come from the germline V gene. Here the CDR3 reads CAIRTPPPDNGEQYF.

V and J are TRBV20-1 and TRBJ2-1; TCRdb indicates TRBD1, and absent DNA this call remains unverified. CDR1 and CDR2 (germline): DFQATT, SNEGSKA (reference sequence). The CDR3 loop spans 16 amino acids. The CDR3 loop is CSARALSGRAYNEQFF.

The rearrangement joins TRBV5-4 to TRBJ2-3; the TCRdb D gene call, TRBD1, has no DNA to confirm it. This CDR3 has 15 residues. Germline loops: CDR1 SGHNT, CDR2 YYREEE (reference sequence). The chain's CDR3 is CASRSGQGRTDTQYF.

The chain is built from TRBV7-3 and TRBJ2-5; TCRdb designates TRBD1, a call that cannot be tested without DNA. The CDR3 runs to 16 residues. Germline-derived CDR1 and CDR2 are SGHTA and FQGTGA. The CDR3: CASSLRGQLVGETQYF.

The rearrangement links TRBV5-1 to TRBJ1-1. The germline V gene encodes CDR1 SGHRS and CDR2 YFSETQ. This CDR3 has 14 amino acids. Here the CDR3 reads CASSLEARNTEAFF.

The V and J genes are TRBV18 and TRBJ2-7; TCRdb lists TRBD1, though no DNA is available to test this call. CDR1 is KGHSH, CDR2 LQKENI, per germline. The CDR3 spans 15 residues. CDR3 sequence reads: CASSPEQGVFLEQYF.

The V gene is TRBV28, the J gene TRBJ2-1. Germline V gene data show CDR1 as MDHEN and CDR2 as SYDVKM. The CDR3 sequence is 17 residues long. CDR3 amino acids: CASSLVHATSSYNEQFF.